The TCR beta chain under discussion was sequenced for a study of shared clonotypes between healthy human individuals. At a deep level, the assay was run. Unsorted PBMC DNA was run through sequencing on ten immunoSEQ deep assay plates. Profiled with immunoSEQ multiplex PCR; TCRdb holds only in-frame clones, not every one. This sample carries fewer than 500,000 clones, nearly 80% of them seen once, and the ten largest clones take roughly an eighth. Sequenced material: PBMCs. The origin of this receptor is a woman aged 40-49 years in good health. Some clones in this sample may be carry-over from other donors' samples.

The CDR3 here is CATSGSLGRQNTEAFF. DNA for the CDR3: TGTGCCACCAGCGGGAGCCTGGGACGGCAGAACACTGAAGCTTTCTTT. This chain joins TRBV15 and TRBJ1-1, with D maybe TRBD1 (5 bases). V was pared by 5 bases and J by 1 base, with 17 bases between. This CDR3 region has 16 residues. Germline V lookup: CDR1 LNHNV, CDR2 YYDKDF (reference sequence).